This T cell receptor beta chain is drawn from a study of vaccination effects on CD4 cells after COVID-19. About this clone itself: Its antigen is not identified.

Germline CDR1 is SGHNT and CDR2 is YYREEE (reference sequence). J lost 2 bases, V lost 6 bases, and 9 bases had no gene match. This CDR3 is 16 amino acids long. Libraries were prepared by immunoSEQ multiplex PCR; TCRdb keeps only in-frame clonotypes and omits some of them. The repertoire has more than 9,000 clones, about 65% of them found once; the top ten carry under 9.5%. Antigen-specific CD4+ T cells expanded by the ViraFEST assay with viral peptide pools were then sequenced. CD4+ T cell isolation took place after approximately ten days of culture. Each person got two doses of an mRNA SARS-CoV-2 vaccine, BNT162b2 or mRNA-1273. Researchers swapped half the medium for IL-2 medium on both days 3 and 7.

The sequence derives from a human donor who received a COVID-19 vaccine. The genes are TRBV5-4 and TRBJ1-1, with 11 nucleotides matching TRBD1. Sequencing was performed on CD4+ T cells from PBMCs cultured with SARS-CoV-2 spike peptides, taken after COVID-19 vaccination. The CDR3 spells CASTQGGTGGNTEAFF. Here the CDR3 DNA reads TGTGCCAGCACCCAAGGGGGGACAGGGGGAAACACTGAAGCTTTCTTT.